Ten or more counts support the clone carrying this T cell receptor (beta chain). Its antigen is undetermined. Amplification of TCR beta CDR3 regions used RNA as the template. TCR CDR3 underwent first-round RT-PCR with the HTBI primer set. TCRdb redid the calling of the multiplex PCR reads with MiXCR, one entry per CDR3 protein. The repertoire holds some 720,000 distinct CDR3 sequences, with roughly 15% as singletons. This sample was taken from a study of T cells in Graves' hyperthyroidism and ophthalmopathy. Broader study findings: Blood also held most thyroid clonotypes expanded beyond 0.001.

This clonotype originated in a man aged 18 to 30 with Graves' hyperthyroidism. Sequencing used blood.

The CDR3 region is CASSSRVSGANVLTF. The DNA of the CDR3 is TGTGCCAGCAGTTCGAGGGTGTCTGGGGCCAACGTCCTGACTTTC. V gene TRBV28 combines with J gene TRBJ2-6; D possibly corresponds to TRBD2 (5 bases). Germline values: CDR1 MDHEN, CDR2 SYDVKM. Trimming took 4 bases from V and 1 from J, leaving 8 bases between them. CDR3 size: 15 residues.